Shown below are 23 T cell receptor beta chains from a single sample sequenced in a study of response to subunit inactivated influenza vaccine. TCRdb processed the RT-PCR reads anew with MiXCR; each CDR3 protein has one entry. Here the sample spans approximately 500,000 distinct CDR3 sequences, 14% being singletons. The sequencing here drew on PBMCs from blood, taken 12 days after vaccination. These receptors all come from a man between 45 and 60 years old who received an inactivated influenza vaccine.

This chain uses TRBV19 with TRBJ2-7; 9 nucleotides match TRBD1. Germline V gene sequence: CDR1 LNHDA, CDR2 SQIVND (reference sequence). Losses at the gene ends were 6 bases for V and 4 bases for J; bases not matched to a gene: 10. This CDR3 region has 15 residues. CDR3 nucleotide sequence: TGTGCCAGTAGCCGTAGTGGGACAGGGTTGTACGAGCAGTACTTC. This codes for CASSRSGTGLYEQYF. The full variable domain, in which reference TRBV19 and TRBJ2-7 provide the parts outside the CDR3, is DGGITQSPKYLFRKEGQNVTLSCEQNLNHDAMYWYRQDPGQGLRLIYYSQIVNDFQKGDIAEGYSVSREKKESFPLTVTSAQKNPTAFYLCASSRSGTGLYEQYFGPGTRLTVT.

The genes are TRBV5-4 and TRBJ2-1, with 7 bases that match TRBD1. Germline V CDR1 and CDR2: SGHNT, YYREEE (reference sequence). This CDR3 comprises 16 residues. V was pared by 3 bases and J by 3 bases, with 9 bases of the junction left unmatched. The DNA for the CDR3 is TGTGCCAGCAGCTCGGCAGGGGGAACCGTCTACAATGAGCAGTTCTTC. Its translation: CASSSAGGTVYNEQFF.

This clonotype was picked up a small number of times. The chain uses TRBV4-1 and TRBJ2-3; the D gene is possibly TRBD1 (5 bases). Trimming shortened V by 4 bases and J by 4 bases, and 9 bases separated the two germline ends. There are 13 residues in the CDR3. Germline lookup yields CDR1 MGHRA and CDR2 YSYEKL. The CDR3 DNA reads TGCGCCAGCAGCCGGCAGGGCCCAGATACGCAGTATTTT. This sequence encodes CASSRQGPDTQYF.

V usage is TRBV7-9 and J usage is TRBJ2-3; D is undetermined. The CDR3 length is 13 residues. Germline CDR1 SEHNR, CDR2 FQNEAQ (reference sequence). V dropped 4 bases and J dropped 4 bases, with 9 bases sitting between them. This CDR3 is CASSSISADTQYF. DNA for the CDR3: TGTGCCAGCAGCTCCATCTCGGCAGATACGCAGTATTTT.

The V gene is TRBV29-1, the J gene TRBJ1-2; 10 bases line up with TRBD1. Germline trimming cut 4 bases from V and 2 bases from J; bases unmatched to any gene: 7. In germline, CDR1 is SQVTM, CDR2 ANQGSEA. The length of the CDR3 is 15 residues. The CDR3 loop reads CSVGADRGQNYGYTF. Written as DNA, the CDR3 is TGCAGCGTTGGGGCCGACAGGGGGCAGAACTATGGCTACACCTTC.

This chain connects TRBV12-3 or TRBV12-4 to TRBJ1-2; the D is unclear. The CDR3 is 14 amino acids. Trimming took 4 bases from V and 2 from J, leaving 11 bases between them. CDR3: CASSYSAPNYGYTF. In DNA form, the CDR3 reads TGTGCCAGCAGTTACTCTGCCCCCAACTATGGCTACACCTTC.

This clonotype turned up a few times. This chain uses TRBV11-2 with TRBJ2-7; 7 bases agree with TRBD2. The CDR3 sequence is 16 residues long. Germline values: CDR1 SGHAT, CDR2 FQNNGV. With V trimmed by 2 bases and J by 4 bases, 11 bases remained unmatched. The CDR3 coding sequence is TGTGCCAGCAGCTTAAAAGAGGGAGGGCCATATTACGAGCAGTACTTC. It codes for CASSLKEGGPYYEQYF.

J is TRBJ2-3 and V is TRBV2; TRBD2 matches at 13 bases. The CDR3 length is 15 residues. V lost 6 bases, J lost 6 bases, and 6 bases stayed unmatched. Germline loops: CDR1 SNHLY, CDR2 FYNNEI. CDR3 in DNA: TGTGCCAGCAGAACGACTAGCGGGAGGCGGGATACGCAGTATTTT. Its protein product is CASRTTSGRRDTQYF.

This clonotype appeared once. The chain employs TRBV18 and TRBJ2-5; TRBD2 might be the D (5 bases). This CDR3 region has 15 residues. V lost 0 bases and J lost 5, with 13 bases in between. Germline CDR1 and CDR2: KGHSH and LQKENI. CDR3 nucleotides: TGTGCCAGCTCACCACCGGGTCCACGAGGGGAGACCCAGTACTTC. Translation gives CASSPPGPRGETQYF.

This clonotype was observed a handful of times. The chain recombines TRBV7-2 with TRBJ2-7, with 8 bases that match TRBD2. This CDR3 is built from 14 residues. The germline V gene encodes CDR1 SGHTA and CDR2 FQGNSA. Unmatched junction bases numbered 9, after V lost 5 bases and J lost 6 bases. CDR3 DNA sequence: TGTGCCAGCAGCCATGCCGGGACTAGTTCCGAGCAGTACTTC. Translating gives CASSHAGTSSEQYF.

The J gene is TRBJ1-6, the V gene TRBV20-1; D ambiguous. The CDR3 totals 14 residues. V dropped 2 bases and J dropped 7 bases, with 12 bases sitting between them. From germline, CDR1 is DFQATT and CDR2 SNEGSKA (reference sequence). CDR3 sequence (DNA): TGCAGTGCTAGAAGTGCCGCAGGAAATTCACCCCTCCACTTT. It translates to CSARSAAGNSPLHF.

This clonotype was seen ten or more times. The chain joins TRBV29-1 to TRBJ1-5; 8 bases match TRBD1. Unmatched junction bases numbered 0, after V lost 3 bases and J lost 2 bases. Germline CDR1 reads SQVTM; CDR2 reads ANQGSEA. The CDR3 runs 13 residues. The CDR3 DNA reads TGCAGCGTTGAGACAGGGGGCAATCAGCCCCAGCATTTT. It encodes CSVETGGNQPQHF. Combining the CDR3 with reference TRBV29-1 and TRBJ1-5 gives the whole variable domain SAVISQKPSRDICQRGTSLTIQCQVDSQVTMMFWYRQQPGQSLTLIATANQGSEATYESGFVIDKFPISRPNLTFSTLTVSNMSPEDSSIYLCSVETGGNQPQHFGDGTRLSIL.

This clonotype turned up a few times. The chain couples TRBV6-5 to TRBJ2-5; D may be TRBD2 (5 bases). Germline CDR1 and CDR2: MNHEY and SVGAGI. The CDR3 sequence is 14 residues long. Trimming took 0 bases from V and 7 from J, leaving 12 bases between them. CDR3 residues: CASSYSRPGGTQYF. The CDR3 bases are TGTGCCAGCAGTTACTCGCGACCAGGAGGGACCCAGTACTTC.

In its sample, this clonotype was seen a few times. The chain uses TRBV20-1 and TRBJ1-1, with 7 positions matching TRBD1. Germline lookup yields CDR1 DFQATT and CDR2 SNEGSKA (reference sequence). Losses at the gene ends were 6 bases for V and 1 base for J; bases not matched to a gene: 11. This CDR3 region has 15 residues. For the CDR3, the DNA is TGCAGTGCCTACGCCGCGGGGACAGCGAACACTGAAGCTTTCTTT. Protein: CSAYAAGTANTEAFF.

The chain couples TRBV3-1 to TRBJ1-3, with TRBD1 as a possible D gene (6 bases). This CDR3 is built from 14 residues. Germline V gives CDR1 LGHDT, CDR2 YNNKEL (reference sequence). Trimming took 2 bases from V and 8 from J, leaving 13 bases between them. CDR3 in amino acids: CASSQRQATDTIYF. In nucleotides, the CDR3 is TGTGCCAGCAGCCAAAGACAGGCTACTGACACCATATATTTT. Full variable domain (missing parts from reference TRBV3-1 and TRBJ1-3): DTAVSQTPKYLVTQMGNDKSIKCEQNLGHDTMYWYKQDSKKFLKIMFSYNNKELIINETVPNRFSPKSPDKAHLNLHINSLELGDSAVYFCASSQRQATDTIYFGEGSWLTVV.

This clonotype was detected ten times or more. One end of the junction is discordant with germline, which a read error may explain. The chain joins TRBV5-5 to TRBJ1-5; unclear D gene. This CDR3 has 8 residues. Germline V CDR1 and CDR2: SGHKS, YYEKEE (reference sequence). CDR3 nucleotides: TGCTTGAATCAGCCCCAGCATTTT. It translates to CLNQPQHF.

This clonotype was recorded a few times. As DNA, the CDR3 is TGCGCCAGCAGCCGGGGACTAGCGGGGGGCTCGAACACCGGGGAGCTGTTTTTT. It is translated as CASSRGLAGGSNTGELFF. The gene calls are TRBV4-1 and TRBJ2-2; 15 nucleotides align to TRBD2. The trim removed 4 bases at V and 0 bases at J, leaving 3 bases unmatched. Germline CDR1 and CDR2: MGHRA and YSYEKL. The CDR3 extends over 18 amino acids.

This clonotype was picked up a small number of times. This chain links TRBV5-1 with TRBJ2-5; D may be TRBD1 (8 bases). The CDR3 has 15 amino acids. Germline lookup yields CDR1 SGHRS and CDR2 YFSETQ. The V gene lost 6 bases and the J gene lost 2 bases, with 17 bases spanning the gap. CDR3 residues: CASTHRGRGQETQYF. The CDR3 nucleotides are TGCGCCAGCACCCACAGGGGGAGGGGACAAGAGACCCAGTACTTC.

The gene calls are TRBV7-9 and TRBJ1-1; no firm D call. The V gene's germline CDR1 is SEHNR and CDR2 FQNEAQ (reference sequence). Trimming cost V 1 base and J 13 bases, with 13 bases left between them. The CDR3 is made up of 12 amino acids. The CDR3 bases are TGTGCCAGCAGCTTAGGGGGTCGTGAGATTTTCTTT. Encoded protein: CASSLGGREIFF.

In DNA, the CDR3 is TGCAGTGCTAGGGGACAGGGAAATGAAAAACTGTTTTTT. It yields the protein CSARGQGNEKLFF. The genes are TRBV20-1 and TRBJ1-4; 9 bases agree with TRBD1. This CDR3 has 13 residues. The germline V gene encodes CDR1 DFQATT and CDR2 SNEGSKA (reference sequence). The J segment lost 5 bases and the V segment lost 3 bases, leaving 1 base of the junction unmatched.

This clonotype was seen at least ten times. The chain employs TRBV7-2 and TRBJ2-1; a weak D match, TRBD2 (6 bases). Germline lookup yields CDR1 SGHTA and CDR2 FQGNSA. Trimming shortened V by 3 bases and J by 3 bases, and 6 bases separated the two germline ends. The CDR3 totals 13 residues. CDR3 sequence (DNA): TGTGCCAGCAGCTTGGGACTCTACAATGAGCAGTTCTTC. It translates to CASSLGLYNEQFF. The full variable domain, completed using reference TRBV7-2 and TRBJ2-1, is GAGVSQSPSNKVTEKGKDVELRCDPISGHTALYWYRQSLGQGLEFLIYFQGNSAPDKSGLPSDRFSAERTGGSVSTLTIQRTQQEDSAVYLCASSLGLYNEQFFGPGTRLTVL.

This clonotype has just a few counts. CDR3 sequence: CASSFQGPGPTGEQYF. The CDR3 DNA reads TGCGCCAGCAGCTTCCAGGGGCCCGGTCCTACTGGAGAGCAGTACTTC. The chain combines TRBV5-1 with TRBJ2-7; a weak D match, TRBD1 (6 bases). The CDR3 totals 16 residues. The ends were cut back, 2 bases at V and 7 bases at J, with 22 bases in the middle. Germline lookup yields CDR1 SGHRS and CDR2 YFSETQ.

This clonotype was detected only a few times. The chain joins TRBV7-9 to TRBJ2-7, with 7 bases lining up with TRBD2. V dropped 4 bases and J dropped 6; count of bases not matched to a gene: 12. This CDR3 comprises 15 residues. Germline V gene sequence: CDR1 SEHNR, CDR2 FQNEAQ (reference sequence). The CDR3 protein is CASSSPGLVHFEQYF. CDR3 nucleotides: TGTGCCAGCAGCTCCCCAGGACTAGTTCACTTCGAGCAGTACTTC. Based on the CDR3 plus reference TRBV7-9 and TRBJ2-7, the full variable domain is DTGVSQNPRHKITKRGQNVTFRCDPISEHNRLYWYRQTLGQGPEFLTYFQNEAQLEKSRLLSDRFSAERPKGSFSTLEIQRTEQGDSAMYLCASSSPGLVHFEQYFGPGTRLTVT.